This T cell receptor beta chain was sequenced for a study of cytomegalovirus exposure and HLA in healthy donors. A multiplex PCR was run with 60 Vbeta primers and 13 Jbeta primers. Data came from immunoSEQ multiplex PCR; TCRdb stores just in-frame clones and leaves some out. The table lists 50,000 to 70,000 clones, approximately 60% of them singletons. The CDR3 runs 14 residues. Germline CDR1 is SGHAT and CDR2 is FQNNGV. Trimming shortened V by 2 bases and J by 7 bases, and 9 bases separated the two germline ends. Healthy bone marrow donors supplied every sample. Sequenced material: PBMCs. The clonotype originates from a man aged 25 to 40 in good health and CMV-seronegative. The chain uses TRBV11-2 and TRBJ1-6; D not resolved. The CDR3 DNA follows: TGTGCCAGCAGCTTAACCAGAGGGAATTCACCCCTCCACTTT. Residues: CASSLTRGNSPLHF.